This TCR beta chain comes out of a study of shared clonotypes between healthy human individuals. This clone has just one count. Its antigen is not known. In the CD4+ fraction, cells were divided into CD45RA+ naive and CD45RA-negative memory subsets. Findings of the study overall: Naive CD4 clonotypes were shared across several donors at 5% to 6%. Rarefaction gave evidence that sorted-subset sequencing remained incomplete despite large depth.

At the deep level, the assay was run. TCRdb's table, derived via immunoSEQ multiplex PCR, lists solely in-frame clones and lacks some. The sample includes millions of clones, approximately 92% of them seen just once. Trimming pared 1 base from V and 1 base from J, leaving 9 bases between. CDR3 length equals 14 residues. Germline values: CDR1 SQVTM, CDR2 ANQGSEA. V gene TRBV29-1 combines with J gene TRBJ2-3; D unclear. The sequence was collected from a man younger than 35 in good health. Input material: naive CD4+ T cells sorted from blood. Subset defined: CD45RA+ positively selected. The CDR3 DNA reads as TGCAGCGTTGAAGGTTACCCTCGCACAGATACGCAGTATTTT. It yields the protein CSVEGYPRTDTQYF.